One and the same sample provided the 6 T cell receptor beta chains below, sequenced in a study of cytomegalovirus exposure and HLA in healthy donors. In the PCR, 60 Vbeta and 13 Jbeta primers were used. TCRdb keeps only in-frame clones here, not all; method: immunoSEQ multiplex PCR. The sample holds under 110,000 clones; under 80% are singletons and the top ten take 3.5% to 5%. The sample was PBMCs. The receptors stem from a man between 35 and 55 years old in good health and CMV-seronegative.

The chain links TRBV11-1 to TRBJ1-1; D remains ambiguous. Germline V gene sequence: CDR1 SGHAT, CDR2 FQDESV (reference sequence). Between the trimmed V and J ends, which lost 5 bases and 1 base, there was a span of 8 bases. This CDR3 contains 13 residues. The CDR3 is CASSLQKNTEAFF. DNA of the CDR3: TGTGCCAGCAGCCTACAGAAGAACACTGAAGCTTTCTTT.

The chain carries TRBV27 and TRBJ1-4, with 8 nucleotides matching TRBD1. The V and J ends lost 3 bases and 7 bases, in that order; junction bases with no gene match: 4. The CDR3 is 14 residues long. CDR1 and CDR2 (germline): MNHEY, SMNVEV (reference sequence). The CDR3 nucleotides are TGTGCCAGCAGTTTCGACAGGGGTCGTGAAAAACTGTTTTTT. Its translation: CASSFDRGREKLFF.

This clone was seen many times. The DNA for the CDR3 is TGCGCCAGCAGCCACAGATACGGGGGGGCCACAGATACGCAGTATTTT. Its translation: CASSHRYGGATDTQYF. The chain combines TRBV4-3 with TRBJ2-3; 8 bases are a match to TRBD2. With V trimmed by 3 bases and J by 2 bases, 7 bases remained unmatched. Germline CDR1 LGHNA, CDR2 YSLEER. This CDR3 spans 16 amino acids.

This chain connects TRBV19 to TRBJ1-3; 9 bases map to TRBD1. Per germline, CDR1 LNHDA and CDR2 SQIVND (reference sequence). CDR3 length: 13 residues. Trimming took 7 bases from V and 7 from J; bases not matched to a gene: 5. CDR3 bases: TGTGCCAGTACCTCGGACAGGGGTAACACCATATATTTT. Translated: CASTSDRGNTIYF.

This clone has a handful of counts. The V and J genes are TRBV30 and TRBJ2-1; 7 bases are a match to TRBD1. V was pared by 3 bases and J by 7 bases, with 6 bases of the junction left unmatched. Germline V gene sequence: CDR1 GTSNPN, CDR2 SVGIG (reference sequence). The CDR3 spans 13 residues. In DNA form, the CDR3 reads TGTGCCTGGAGCCGACAGGGTAATAATGAGCAGTTCTTC. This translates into CAWSRQGNNEQFF.

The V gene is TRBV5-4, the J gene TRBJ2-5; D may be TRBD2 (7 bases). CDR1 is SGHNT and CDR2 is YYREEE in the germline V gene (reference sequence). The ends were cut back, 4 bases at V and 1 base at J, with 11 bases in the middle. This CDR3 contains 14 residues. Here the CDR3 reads CASSKGGVQETQYF. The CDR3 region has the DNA TGTGCCAGCAGCAAGGGGGGGGTCCAAGAGACCCAGTACTTC.